This section outlines one T cell receptor (beta chain) sequence together with its context. The record originates from a study of cytomegalovirus exposure and HLA in healthy donors. Primers: 60 Vbeta forward and 13 Jbeta reverse. Clones were sequenced by immunoSEQ multiplex PCR, and TCRdb holds only the in-frame ones, with some missing. The sample yields 100,000 or so clones, about 74% seen once. Germline V gives CDR1 MNHEY, CDR2 SMNVEV (reference sequence). J lost 7 bases, V lost 3 bases, and 4 bases had no gene match. This CDR3 comprises 15 residues. This clonotype originated in a male donor in good health and CMV-seropositive. The chain joins TRBV27 to TRBJ2-2, with 11 bases that match TRBD1. The sequencing sample was made of PBMCs. CDR3: CASSLDRGHIGELFF. In nucleotides, the CDR3 is TGTGCCAGCAGTTTGGACAGGGGGCATATCGGGGAGCTGTTTTTT.